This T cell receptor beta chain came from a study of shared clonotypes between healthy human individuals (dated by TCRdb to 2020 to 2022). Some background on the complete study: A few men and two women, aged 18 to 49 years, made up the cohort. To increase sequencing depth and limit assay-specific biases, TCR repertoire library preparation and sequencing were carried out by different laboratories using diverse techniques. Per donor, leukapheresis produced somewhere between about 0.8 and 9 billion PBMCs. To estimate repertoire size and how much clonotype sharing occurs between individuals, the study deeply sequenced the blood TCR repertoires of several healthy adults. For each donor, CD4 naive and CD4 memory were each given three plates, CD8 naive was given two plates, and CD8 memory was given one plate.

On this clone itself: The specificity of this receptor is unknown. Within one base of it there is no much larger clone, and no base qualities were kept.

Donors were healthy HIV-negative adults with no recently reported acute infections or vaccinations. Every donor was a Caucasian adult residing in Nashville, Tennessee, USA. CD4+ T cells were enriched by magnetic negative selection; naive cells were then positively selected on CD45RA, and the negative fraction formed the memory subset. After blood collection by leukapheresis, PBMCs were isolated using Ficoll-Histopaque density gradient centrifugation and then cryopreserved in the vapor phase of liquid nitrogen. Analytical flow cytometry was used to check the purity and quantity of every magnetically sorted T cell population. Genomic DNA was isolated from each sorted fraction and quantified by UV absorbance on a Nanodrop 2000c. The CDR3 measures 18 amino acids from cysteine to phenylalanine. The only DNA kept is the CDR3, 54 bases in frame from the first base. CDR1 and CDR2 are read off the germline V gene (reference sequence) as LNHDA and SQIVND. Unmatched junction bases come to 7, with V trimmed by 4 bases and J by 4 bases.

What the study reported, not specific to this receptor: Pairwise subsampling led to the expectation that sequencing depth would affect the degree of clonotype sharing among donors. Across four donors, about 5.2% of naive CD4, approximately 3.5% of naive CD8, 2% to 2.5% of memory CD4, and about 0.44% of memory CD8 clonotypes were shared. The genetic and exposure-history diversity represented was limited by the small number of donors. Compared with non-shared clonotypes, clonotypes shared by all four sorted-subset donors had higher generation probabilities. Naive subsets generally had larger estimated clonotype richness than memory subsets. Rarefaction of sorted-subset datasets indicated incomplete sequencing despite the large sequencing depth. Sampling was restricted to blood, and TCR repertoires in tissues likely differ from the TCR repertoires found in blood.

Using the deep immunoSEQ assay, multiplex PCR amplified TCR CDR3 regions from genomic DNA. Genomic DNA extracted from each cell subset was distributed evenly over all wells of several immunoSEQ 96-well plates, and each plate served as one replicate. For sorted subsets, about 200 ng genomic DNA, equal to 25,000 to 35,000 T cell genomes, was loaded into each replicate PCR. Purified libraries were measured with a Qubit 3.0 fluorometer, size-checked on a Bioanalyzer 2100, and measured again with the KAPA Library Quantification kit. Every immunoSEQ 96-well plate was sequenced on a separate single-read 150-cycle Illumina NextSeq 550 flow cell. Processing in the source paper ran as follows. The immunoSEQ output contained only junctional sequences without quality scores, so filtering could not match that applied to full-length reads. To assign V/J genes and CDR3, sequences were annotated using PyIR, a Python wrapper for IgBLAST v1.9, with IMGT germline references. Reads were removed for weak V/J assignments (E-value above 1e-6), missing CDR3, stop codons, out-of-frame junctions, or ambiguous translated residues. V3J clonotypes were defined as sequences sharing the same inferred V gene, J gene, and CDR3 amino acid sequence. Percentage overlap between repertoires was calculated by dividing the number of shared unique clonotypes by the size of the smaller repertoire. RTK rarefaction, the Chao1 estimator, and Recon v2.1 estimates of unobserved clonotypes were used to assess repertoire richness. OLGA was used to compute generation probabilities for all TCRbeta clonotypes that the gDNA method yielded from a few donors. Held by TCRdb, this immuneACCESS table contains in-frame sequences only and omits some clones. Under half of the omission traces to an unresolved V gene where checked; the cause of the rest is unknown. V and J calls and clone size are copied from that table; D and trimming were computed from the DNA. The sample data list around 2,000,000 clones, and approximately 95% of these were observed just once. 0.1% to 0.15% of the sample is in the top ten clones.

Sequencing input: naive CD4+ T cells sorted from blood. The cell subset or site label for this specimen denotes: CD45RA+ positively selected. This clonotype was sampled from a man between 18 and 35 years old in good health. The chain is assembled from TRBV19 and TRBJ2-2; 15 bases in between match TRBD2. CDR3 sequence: CASSNGLAGGPGTGELFF. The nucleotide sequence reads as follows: TGTGCCAGTAGTAACGGACTAGCGGGAGGGCCGGGCACCGGGGAGCTGTTTTTT. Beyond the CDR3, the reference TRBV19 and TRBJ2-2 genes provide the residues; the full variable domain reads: DGGITQSPKYLFRKEGQNVTLSCEQNLNHDAMYWYRQDPGQGLRLIYYSQIVNDFQKGDIAEGYSVSREKKESFPLTVTSAQKNPTAFYLCASSNGLAGGPGTGELFFGEGSRLTVL.